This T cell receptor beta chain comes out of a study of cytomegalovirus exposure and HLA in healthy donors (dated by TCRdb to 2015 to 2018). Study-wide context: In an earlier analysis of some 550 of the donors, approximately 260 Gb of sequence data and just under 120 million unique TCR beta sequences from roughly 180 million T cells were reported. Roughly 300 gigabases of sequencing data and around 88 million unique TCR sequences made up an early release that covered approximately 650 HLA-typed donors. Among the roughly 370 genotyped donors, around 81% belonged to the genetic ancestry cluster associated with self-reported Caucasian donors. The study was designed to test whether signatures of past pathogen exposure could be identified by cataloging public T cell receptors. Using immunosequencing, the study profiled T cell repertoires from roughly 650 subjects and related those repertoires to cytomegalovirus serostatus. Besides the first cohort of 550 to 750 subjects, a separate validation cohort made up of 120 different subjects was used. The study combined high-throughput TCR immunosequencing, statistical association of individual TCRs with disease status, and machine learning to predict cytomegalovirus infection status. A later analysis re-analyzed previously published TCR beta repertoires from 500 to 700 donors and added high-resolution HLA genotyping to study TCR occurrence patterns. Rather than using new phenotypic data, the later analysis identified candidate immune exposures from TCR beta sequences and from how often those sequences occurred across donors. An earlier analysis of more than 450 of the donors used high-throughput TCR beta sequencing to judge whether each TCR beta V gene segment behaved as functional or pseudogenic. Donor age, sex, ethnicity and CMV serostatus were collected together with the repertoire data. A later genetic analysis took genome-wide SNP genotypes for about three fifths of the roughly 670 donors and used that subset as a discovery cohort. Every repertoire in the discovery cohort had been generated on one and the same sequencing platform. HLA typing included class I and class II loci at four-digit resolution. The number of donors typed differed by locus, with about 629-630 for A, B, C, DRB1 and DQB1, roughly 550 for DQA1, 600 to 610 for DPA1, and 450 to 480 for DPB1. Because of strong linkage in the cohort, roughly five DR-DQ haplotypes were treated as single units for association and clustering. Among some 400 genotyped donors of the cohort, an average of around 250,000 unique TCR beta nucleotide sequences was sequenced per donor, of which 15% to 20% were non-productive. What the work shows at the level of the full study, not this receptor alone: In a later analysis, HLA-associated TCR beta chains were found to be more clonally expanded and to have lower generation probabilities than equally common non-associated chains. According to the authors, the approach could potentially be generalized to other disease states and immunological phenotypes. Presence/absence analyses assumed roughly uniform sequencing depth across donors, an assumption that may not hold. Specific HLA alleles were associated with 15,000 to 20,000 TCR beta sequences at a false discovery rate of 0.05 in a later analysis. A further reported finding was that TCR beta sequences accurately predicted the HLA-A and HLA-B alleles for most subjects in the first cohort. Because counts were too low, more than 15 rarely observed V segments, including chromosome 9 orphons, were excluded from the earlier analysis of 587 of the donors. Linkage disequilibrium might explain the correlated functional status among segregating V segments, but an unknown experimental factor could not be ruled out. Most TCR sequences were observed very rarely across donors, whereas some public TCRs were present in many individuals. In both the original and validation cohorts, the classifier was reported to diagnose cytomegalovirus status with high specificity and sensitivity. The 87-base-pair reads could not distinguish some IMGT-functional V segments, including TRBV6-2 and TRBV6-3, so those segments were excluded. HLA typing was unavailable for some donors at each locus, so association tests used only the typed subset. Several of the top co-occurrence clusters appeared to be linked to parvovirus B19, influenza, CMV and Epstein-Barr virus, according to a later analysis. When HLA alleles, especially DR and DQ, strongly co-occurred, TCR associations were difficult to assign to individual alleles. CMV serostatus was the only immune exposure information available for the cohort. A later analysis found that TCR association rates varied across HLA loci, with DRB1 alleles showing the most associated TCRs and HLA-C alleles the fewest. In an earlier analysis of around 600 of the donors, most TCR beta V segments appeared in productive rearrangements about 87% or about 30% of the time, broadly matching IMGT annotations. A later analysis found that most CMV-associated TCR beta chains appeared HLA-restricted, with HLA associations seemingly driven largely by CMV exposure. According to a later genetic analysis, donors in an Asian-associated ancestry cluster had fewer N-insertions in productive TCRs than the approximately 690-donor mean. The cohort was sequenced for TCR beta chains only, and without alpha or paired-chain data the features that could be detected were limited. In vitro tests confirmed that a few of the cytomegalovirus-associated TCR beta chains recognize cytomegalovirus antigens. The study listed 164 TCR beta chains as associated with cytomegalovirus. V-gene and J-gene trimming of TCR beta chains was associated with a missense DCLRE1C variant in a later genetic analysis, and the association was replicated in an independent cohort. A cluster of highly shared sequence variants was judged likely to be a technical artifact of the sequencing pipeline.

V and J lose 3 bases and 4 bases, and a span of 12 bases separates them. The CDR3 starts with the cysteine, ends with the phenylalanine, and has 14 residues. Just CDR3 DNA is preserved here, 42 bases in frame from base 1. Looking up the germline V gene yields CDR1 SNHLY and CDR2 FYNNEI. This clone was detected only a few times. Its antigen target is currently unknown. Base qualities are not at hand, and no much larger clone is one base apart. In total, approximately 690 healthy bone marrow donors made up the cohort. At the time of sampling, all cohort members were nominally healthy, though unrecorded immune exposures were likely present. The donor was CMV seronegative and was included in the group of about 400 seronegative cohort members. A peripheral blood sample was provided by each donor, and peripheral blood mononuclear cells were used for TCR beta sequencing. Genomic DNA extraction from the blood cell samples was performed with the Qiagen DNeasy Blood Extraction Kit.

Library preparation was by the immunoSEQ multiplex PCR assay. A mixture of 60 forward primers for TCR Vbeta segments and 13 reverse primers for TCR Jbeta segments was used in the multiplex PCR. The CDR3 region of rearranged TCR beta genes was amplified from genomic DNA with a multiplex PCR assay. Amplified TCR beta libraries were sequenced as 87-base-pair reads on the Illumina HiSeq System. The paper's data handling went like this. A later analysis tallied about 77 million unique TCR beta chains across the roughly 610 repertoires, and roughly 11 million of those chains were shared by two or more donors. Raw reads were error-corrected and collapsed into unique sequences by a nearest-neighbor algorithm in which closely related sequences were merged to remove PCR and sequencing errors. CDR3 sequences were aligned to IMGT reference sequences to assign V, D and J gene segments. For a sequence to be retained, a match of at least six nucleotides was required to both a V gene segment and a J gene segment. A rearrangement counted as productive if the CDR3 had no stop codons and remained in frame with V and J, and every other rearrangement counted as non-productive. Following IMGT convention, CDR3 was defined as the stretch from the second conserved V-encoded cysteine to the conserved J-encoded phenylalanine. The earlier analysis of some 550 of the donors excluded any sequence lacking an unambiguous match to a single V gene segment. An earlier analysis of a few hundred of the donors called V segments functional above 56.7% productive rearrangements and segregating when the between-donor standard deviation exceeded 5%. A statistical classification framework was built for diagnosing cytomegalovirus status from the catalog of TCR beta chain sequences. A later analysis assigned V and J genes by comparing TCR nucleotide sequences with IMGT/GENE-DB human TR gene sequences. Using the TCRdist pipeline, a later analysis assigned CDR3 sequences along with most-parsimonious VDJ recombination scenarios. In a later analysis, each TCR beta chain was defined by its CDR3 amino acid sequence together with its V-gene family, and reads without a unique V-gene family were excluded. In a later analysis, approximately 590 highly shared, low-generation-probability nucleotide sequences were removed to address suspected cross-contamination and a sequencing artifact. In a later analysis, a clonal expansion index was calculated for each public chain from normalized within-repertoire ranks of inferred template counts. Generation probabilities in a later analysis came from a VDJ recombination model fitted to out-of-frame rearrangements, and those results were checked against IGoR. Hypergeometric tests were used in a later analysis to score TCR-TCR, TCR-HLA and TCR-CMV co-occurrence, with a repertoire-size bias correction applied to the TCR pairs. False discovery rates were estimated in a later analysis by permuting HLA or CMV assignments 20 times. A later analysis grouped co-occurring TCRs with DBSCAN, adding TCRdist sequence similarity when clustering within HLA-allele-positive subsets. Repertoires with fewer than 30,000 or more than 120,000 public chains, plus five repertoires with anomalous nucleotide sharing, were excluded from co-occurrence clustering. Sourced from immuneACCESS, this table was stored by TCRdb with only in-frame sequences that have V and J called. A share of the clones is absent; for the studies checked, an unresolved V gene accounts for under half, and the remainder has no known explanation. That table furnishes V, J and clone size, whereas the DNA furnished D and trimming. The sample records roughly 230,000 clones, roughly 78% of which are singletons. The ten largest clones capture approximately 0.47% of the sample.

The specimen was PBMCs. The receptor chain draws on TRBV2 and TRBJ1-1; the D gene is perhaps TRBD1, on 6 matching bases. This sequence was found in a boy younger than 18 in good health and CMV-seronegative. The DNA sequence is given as TGTGCCAGCAGTGATCGGCCAGGGGCCACTGAAGCTTTCTTT. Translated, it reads CASSDRPGATEAFF.